This is a list of T cell receptor beta chains from one sample in a study of T cell responses to AZD1222 COVID-19 vaccine. Clones were sequenced by immunoSEQ multiplex PCR, and TCRdb holds only the in-frame ones, with some missing. The table records 150,000 or so clones, about 90% of them present only once. The specimen comprised peripheral blood, sampled on day 0 of AZD1222 vaccination. These receptor sequences come from an adult in good health. The CDR3 runs from the conserved cysteine through the conserved F or W.

J: TRBJ1-2; V: TRBV28; CDR3: CASSLSGNYGYTF
J: TRBJ1-5; V: TRBV19; CDR3: CASSQTGRTQPQHF
J: TRBJ1-4; V: TRBV2; CDR3: CASSDFEGNEKLFF
J: TRBJ1-2; V: TRBV14; CDR3: CASSLLPSTAGYTF
J: TRBJ2-7; V: TRBV27; CDR3: CASSTTNIAGSYEQYF
J: TRBJ2-5; V: TRBV5-1; CDR3: CASSLEGAGGPETQYF
J: TRBJ2-3; V: TRBV3-1/TRBV3-2; CDR3: CASSRRGLGTDTQYF
J: TRBJ1-6; V: TRBV7-4; CDR3: CAFRVHYYNSPLHF
J: TRBJ2-7; V: TRBV29-1; CDR3: CSALGGTLSYEQYF
J: TRBJ2-1; V: TRBV27; CDR3: CASSHAGTSGSYNEQFF
J: TRBJ2-1; V: TRBV12-5; CDR3: CASGPRGGVGDEQFF
J: TRBJ1-4; V: TRBV6-6; CDR3: CASSRKWDRLASEKLFF
J: TRBJ2-1; V: TRBV25-1; CDR3: CASSAPPNEQFF
J: TRBJ1-5; V: TRBV9; CDR3: CASSVDGWNQPQHF
J: TRBJ1-6; V: TRBV7-9; CDR3: CASSPRDRVDSPLHF
J: TRBJ1-2; V: TRBV30; CDR3: CAWRAGGYTF
J: TRBJ2-5; V: TRBV6-2/TRBV6-3; CDR3: CASSYWRGLQETQYF
J: TRBJ2-7; V: TRBV5-1; CDR3: CASRGLGNSYEQYF
J: TRBJ2-2; V: TRBV5-1; CDR3: CASSLDSGGPNTGELFF
J: TRBJ2-5; V: TRBV10-3; CDR3: CAISDSGTGNQETQYF
J: TRBJ1-6; V: TRBV7-7; CDR3: CASSFDRDSPLHF
J: TRBJ1-1; V: TRBV10-3; CDR3: CAIRGMTGQAFF
J: TRBJ2-1; V: TRBV29-1; CDR3: CSVEVRTGAVDEQFF
J: TRBJ1-3; V: TRBV18; CDR3: CASSPGIRSGNTIYF
J: TRBJ1-5; V: TRBV5-1; CDR3: CASSPGGPNQPQHF
J: TRBJ1-4; V: TRBV25-1; CDR3: CASSEYFTGANEKLFF
J: TRBJ2-2; V: TRBV19; CDR3: CASNPVGDRSDGELFF
J: TRBJ1-5; V: TRBV19; CDR3: CASSAARLGNQPQHF
J: TRBJ2-7; V: TRBV3-1/TRBV3-2; CDR3: CASSQERTSSSYEQYF
J: TRBJ1-1; V: TRBV4-1; CDR3: CASSQERGGGYTEAFF
J: TRBJ1-4; V: TRBV6-1; CDR3: CASSEGATNEKLFF
J: TRBJ2-5; V: TRBV5-1; CDR3: CASSAGLAGGQETQYF
J: TRBJ2-1; V: TRBV13; CDR3: CASSLGRMEGHEQFF
J: TRBJ2-7; V: TRBV7-6; CDR3: CASSYLAGGSYEQYF
J: TRBJ2-7; V: TRBV25-1; CDR3: CASSEEGWSYEQYF
J: TRBJ2-7; V: TRBV18; CDR3: CASSPGTSGGSSSYEQYF
J: TRBJ1-2; V: TRBV4-1; CDR3: CASSQARGLNGYTF
J: TRBJ2-7; V: TRBV7-8; CDR3: CASSPRETGASSYEQYF
J: TRBJ2-7; V: TRBV6-2/TRBV6-3; CDR3: CASSPRGSSTIYEQYF
J: TRBJ2-1; V: TRBV14; CDR3: CASSQASGAYNEQFF
J: TRBJ2-2; V: TRBV29-1; CDR3: CSVWAGINTGELFF
J: TRBJ2-2; V: TRBV5-1; CDR3: CASGSPNTGELFF
J: TRBJ2-3; V: TRBV24-1; CDR3: CATSEGQGRRDTQYF
J: TRBJ1-1; V: TRBV6-5; CDR3: CASSLDRELDTEAFF
J: TRBJ2-1; V: TRBV24-1; CDR3: CATSDAGQGINEQFF
J: TRBJ1-6; V: TRBV28; CDR3: CASTGGGTYNSPLHF
J: TRBJ1-2; V: TRBV3-1/TRBV3-2; CDR3: CASSQDRQRAYTF
J: TRBJ1-5; V: TRBV21-1; CDR3: CASSNRDRGYPSSNQPQHF
J: TRBJ2-5; V: TRBV4-2; CDR3: CASSQGMTSGSDQETQYF
J: TRBJ1-4; V: TRBV12-3/TRBV12-4; CDR3: CASRGNNEKLFF
J: TRBJ2-2; V: TRBV27; CDR3: CASSWAPSRELFF
J: TRBJ1-1; V: TRBV18; CDR3: CASSGGFLTEAFF